This record concerns one TCR beta chain sequence. The antigen it binds to is not known. No base qualities exist here, and no much larger clone lies one base off it. Between the V and J ends, shortened by 0 bases and 4 bases respectively, the junction contains 13 bases. Inclusive of the bounding cysteine and phenylalanine, the CDR3 is 15 residues long. Only CDR3 DNA is held: 45 bases, read in frame from base 1. In the germline V gene (reference sequence), CDR1 corresponds to MNHEY and CDR2 to SMNVEV. These data are taken from a study of B cell selection in AIRE deficiency (dated by TCRdb to between 2018 and 2021). In the study overall: Researchers compared TCRbeta repertoires of sorted blood CD4+ conventional T cells and regulatory T cells in AIRE-deficient patients with those in healthy controls. The TCR-sequenced cohort comprised about 5 AIRE-deficient APECED patients and about 5 healthy control donors. Here is what the overall study found, with its caveats: Only TCRbeta chains were sequenced, and approximately 40% of shared healthy-donor Treg sequences were also present in healthy Tconv cells, possibly due to differing TCRalpha chains. Shared Treg sequences had shorter CDR3s, reflecting a bias toward rearrangements with few non-templated nucleotide insertions. About 32% of Treg TCRbeta sequences shared among healthy donors appeared in patient Tconv cells, suggesting diversion of Treg-biased clones into the Tconv compartment. In AIRE-deficient patients, Tconv and Treg cells had TCRBV gene usage, CDR3 length and TCR diversity comparable to those in healthy donors. Of fewer than 4,000 shared Treg TCRbeta sequences, under 40% were shared only among healthy donors and roughly 9.4% only among patients, suggesting less efficient Treg selection without AIRE.

Regulatory T cells were sorted as CD4+CD25hiCD127low/negative cells. The AIRE-deficient patients had APECED syndrome. A FACSAria flow cytometer was used to sort the Tconv and Treg cells intended for TCRbeta sequencing. The sorted cells were collected in 5-ml round-bottom polystyrene tubes, and the dry cell pellets were frozen at -80 degrees C prior to sequencing. TCRbeta chain sequencing was performed with the immunoSEQ platform. Per the original workflow: Tens of thousands of distinct TCRbeta sequences from patients and about 93,000 from healthy donors were obtained from pooled Treg repertoires. Treg TCRbeta sequences found in two or more individuals were classed as public, and these public Treg TCRbeta sequences were then looked for in Tconv repertoires. Group differences were tested with Mann-Whitney U tests and Bonferroni-Dunn correction in GraphPad Prism 7.03. As stored in TCRdb, this immuneACCESS dataset retains in-frame rearrangements with V and J assigned. A fraction of the clones does not appear; measured against another copy, unresolved V genes explain less than half of the discrepancy, and the remainder lacks a known reason. V, J and clone size reflect that table, while D and trimming were determined from the DNA. The sample profile shows about 21,000 clones; 94% of them were found once. The top ten hold 2% of the sample.

The receptor was derived from a human donor with AIRE deficiency. Sample: Tregs sorted from PBMCs. The rearrangement joined TRBV27 to TRBJ2-7; the D segment cannot be called with confidence. The nucleotide sequence reads as follows: TGTGCCAGCAGTTTATCTTCCGGTTTGAGTTACGAGCAGTACTTC. Translated, it reads CASSLSSGLSYEQYF.